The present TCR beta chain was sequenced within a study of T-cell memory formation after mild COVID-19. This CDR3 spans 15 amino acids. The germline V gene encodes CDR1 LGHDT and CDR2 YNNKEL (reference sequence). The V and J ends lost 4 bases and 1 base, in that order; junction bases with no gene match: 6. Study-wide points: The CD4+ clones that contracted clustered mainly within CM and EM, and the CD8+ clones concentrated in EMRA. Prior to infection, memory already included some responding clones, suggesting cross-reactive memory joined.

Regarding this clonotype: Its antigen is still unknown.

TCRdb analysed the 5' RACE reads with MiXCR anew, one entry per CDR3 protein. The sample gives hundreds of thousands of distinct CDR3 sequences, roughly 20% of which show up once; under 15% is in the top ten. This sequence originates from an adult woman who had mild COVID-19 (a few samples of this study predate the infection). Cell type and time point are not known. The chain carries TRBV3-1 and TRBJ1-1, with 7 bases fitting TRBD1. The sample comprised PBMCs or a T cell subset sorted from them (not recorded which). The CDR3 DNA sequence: TGTGCCAGCAGCCCCCGACAGGGTGGGAACACTGAAGCTTTCTTT. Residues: CASSPRQGGNTEAFF.